Each of the 23 T cell receptor beta chains below was sequenced from the same sample in a study of multiple sclerosis patients with progressive multifocal leukoencephalopathy. Time point specified: time of PML onset. The data were produced by immunoSEQ multiplex PCR, yet TCRdb's version contains in-frame clones alone and is incomplete. The repertoire has some 31,000 clones, roughly 90% of them found once; the top ten carry around 2.9%. Sequencing used PBMCs, obtained from a patient treated with natalizumab. Receptor source: a human donor with progressive multifocal leukoencephalopathy.

The rearrangement uses TRBV5-4 and TRBJ1-4, with D maybe TRBD1 (6 bases). The germline V gene has CDR1 SGHNT and CDR2 YYREEE (reference sequence). Trimming took 1 base from V and 6 from J, leaving 10 bases between them. The CDR3 is 14 residues long. CDR3 sequence reads: CASSLSTGHEKLFF. In nucleotides, the CDR3 is TGTGCCAGCAGCTTGAGCACAGGGCATGAAAAACTGTTTTTT.

V gene TRBV27 combines with J gene TRBJ2-1, with D possibly matching TRBD1 (5 bases). This CDR3 has 13 amino acids. Germline CDR1 and CDR2: MNHEY and SMNVEV (reference sequence). V was pared by 5 bases and J by 8 bases, with 13 bases between. Written as DNA, the CDR3 is TGTGCCAGCAGTCCGCAGGGCATCCATGAGCAGTTCTTC. The encoded protein is CASSPQGIHEQFF.

The rearrangement links TRBV21-1 to TRBJ2-2; the table gives TRBD1 as D, unverified against the DNA. TRBV21-1 is a documented pseudogene. The CDR3 loop spans 17 amino acids. The CDR3 region is CASSKPPGQGCTGELFF. The CDR3 DNA is TGTGCCAGCAGCAAGCCTCCGGGACAGGGGTGCACCGGGGAGCTGTTTTTT.

With respect to this clone: One junction end disagrees with the germline gene, perhaps due to a read error. Other DNA sequences in this specimen translate into the identical CDR3. This rearrangement joins TRBV12-5 to TRBJ2-3, with 11 bases matching TRBD2. Germline values: CDR1 LGHNT, CDR2 FRNRAP. This CDR3 is built from 15 residues. CDR3 DNA sequence: TGTGCTAGTGGATTGGGACTAGCGGCCCCTTCTACGCAGTATTTT. Its translation is CASGLGLAAPSTQYF.

V gene TRBV9 combines with J gene TRBJ2-2; D may correspond to TRBD1 or TRBD2 (5 bases each). V lost 0 bases, J lost 5 bases, and 17 bases lay in between. The germline V gene has CDR1 SGDLS and CDR2 YYNGEE. This CDR3 is built from 17 residues. The CDR3, as DNA: TGTGCCAGCAGCGTAGGCTTGGGGGTACCGTCAACCGGGGAGCTGTTTTTT. This encodes CASSVGLGVPSTGELFF.

V gene TRBV5-4 combines with J gene TRBJ1-1; D gene unclear. Germline loops: CDR1 SGHNT, CDR2 YYREEE (reference sequence). V lost 0 bases to trimming and J lost 1 base, with 10 bases between them. This CDR3 is 15 amino acids long. CDR3 loop: CASSLGAGENTEAFF. In nucleotides, the CDR3 is TGTGCCAGCAGCTTGGGGGCAGGCGAGAACACTGAAGCTTTCTTT. Full variable domain (remainder filled in from reference TRBV5-4 and TRBJ1-1): ETGVTQSPTHLIKTRGQQVTLRCSSQSGHNTVSWYQQALGQGPQFIFQYYREEENGRGNFPPRFSGLQFPNYSSELNVNALELDDSALYLCASSLGAGENTEAFFGQGTRLTVV.

CDR3 coding DNA: TGTGCCAGCAGTTCATCCGGGCCGCCTTACAATGAGCAGTTCTTC. As protein: CASSSSGPPYNEQFF. V gene TRBV6-6 combines with J gene TRBJ2-1; D gene unclear. The V gene's germline CDR1 is MNHNY and CDR2 SVGAGI (reference sequence). Trimming removed 4 bases from V and 4 bases from J, with 14 bases in between. This CDR3 is 15 amino acids long.

The chain carries TRBV4-1 and TRBJ1-1; D is possibly TRBD1 (6 bases). Looked up from germline, CDR1 is MGHRA and CDR2 is YSYEKL. The ends were cut back, 0 bases at V and 4 bases at J, with 9 bases in the middle. The CDR3 is made up of 14 amino acids. CDR3 in DNA: TGCGCCAGCAGCCAAGACGGGGGCGGCACTGAAGCTTTCTTT. Its translation: CASSQDGGGTEAFF.

V gene TRBV18 combines with J gene TRBJ2-2; 10 bases match TRBD2. The V and J ends lost 5 bases and 7 bases, in that order; junction bases with no gene match: 7. Germline values: CDR1 KGHSH, CDR2 LQKENI. This CDR3 contains 15 residues. CDR3 in DNA: TGTGCCAGCTCATCGAGCGGGAGGGCCGGCGGGGAGCTGTTTTTT. Protein sequence: CASSSSGRAGGELFF.

This chain uses TRBV25-1 with TRBJ1-6; D perhaps matches TRBD1 (6 bases). The V end was cut by 5 bases, the J end by 5 bases, with 10 bases between. Germline loops: CDR1 MGHDK, CDR2 SYGVNS. CDR3 length equals 14 residues. The CDR3 protein is CASSPQGNNSPLHF. In DNA, the CDR3 is TGTGCCAGCAGTCCGCAGGGGAATAATTCACCCCTCCACTTT.

This sequence joins TRBV11-3 and TRBJ1-1; maybe TRBD1 (5 bases). Germline CDR1 and CDR2: SGHNT and YENEEA. Trimming removed 3 bases from V and 3 bases from J, with 8 bases in between. The CDR3 covers 13 residues. CDR3 coding DNA: TGTGCCAGCAGCTTGACAGAGGACACTGAAGCTTTCTTT. Protein product: CASSLTEDTEAFF.

V usage is TRBV19 and J usage is TRBJ2-1; 7 nucleotides align to TRBD1. This CDR3 contains 15 residues. CDR1 LNHDA and CDR2 SQIVND come from the germline V gene (reference sequence). V shed 7 bases and J 4 bases; nucleotides not matched to a gene: 10. Here the CDR3 DNA reads TGTGCCAGTACCTCTTTGACAGGGCCATACAATGAGCAGTTCTTC. Its translation: CASTSLTGPYNEQFF.

J is TRBJ1-1 and V is TRBV5-1; D is unresolved. Germline V gene lookup returns CDR1 SGHRS and CDR2 YFSETQ. The CDR3 has 14 amino acids. Trimming removed 4 bases from V and 5 bases from J, with 15 bases in between. CDR3 residues: CASSLGLGGTEAFF. The DNA of the CDR3 is TGCGCCAGCAGCCTAGGCCTGGGAGGAACTGAAGCTTTCTTT.

This sequence joins TRBV9 and TRBJ2-2; 9 positions agree with TRBD1. The V and J ends lost 4 bases and 4 bases, in that order; junction bases with no gene match: 5. The CDR3 is made up of 15 amino acids. The germline CDR1 and CDR2 sequences are SGDLS and YYNGEE. CDR3 coding DNA: TGTGCCAGCAGCCTACAGGGGGCGCCCACCGGGGAGCTGTTTTTT. Translation gives CASSLQGAPTGELFF.

The genes are TRBV28 and TRBJ1-5, with 7 bases lining up with TRBD1. Trimming cost V 5 bases and J 2 bases; bases outside gene matches: 12. This CDR3 region has 17 residues. The germline V gene encodes CDR1 MDHEN and CDR2 SYDVKM. The CDR3 reads CASSPTTGSDRNQPQHF. In DNA, the CDR3 is TGTGCCAGCAGTCCGACGACAGGGTCCGATCGCAATCAGCCCCAGCATTTT.

The chain employs TRBV4-3 and TRBJ2-2, with D unclear. The CDR3 contains 16 residues. V was clipped by 0 bases and J by 6 bases, with 14 bases between them. The germline CDR1 and CDR2 sequences are LGHNA and YSLEER. CDR3 in amino acids: CASSQEGWGMAGELFF. The CDR3 DNA is TGCGCCAGCAGCCAAGAGGGTTGGGGTATGGCCGGGGAGCTGTTTTTT.

The chain links TRBV4-3 to TRBJ1-1; D not certain. Trimming shortened V by 1 base and J by 7 bases, and 16 bases separated the two germline ends. The CDR3 consists of 15 residues. Germline-derived CDR1 and CDR2 are LGHNA and YSLEER. DNA of the CDR3: TGCGCCAGCAGCCAAGCTGTGAGCTTAAGGGTTGAAGCTTTCTTT. The encoded protein is CASSQAVSLRVEAFF.

The rearrangement links TRBV6-5 to TRBJ2-2; the match to TRBD1 covers 11 bases. Germline-derived CDR1 and CDR2 are MNHEY and SVGAGI. The J segment lost 8 bases and the V segment lost 5 bases, leaving 1 base of the junction unmatched. The CDR3 runs 13 residues. CDR3 in amino acids: CASSGQGAGELFF. As DNA, the CDR3 is TGTGCCAGCAGTGGACAGGGGGCGGGGGAGCTGTTTTTT.

This chain links TRBV15 with TRBJ1-4; D not certain. The V end lost 3 bases, the J end lost 3 bases, and 5 bases lay between the germline ends. Germline V gives CDR1 LNHNV, CDR2 YYDKDF (reference sequence). The length of the CDR3 is 13 residues. This CDR3 is CATSSPPNEKLFF. The CDR3 region has the DNA TGTGCCACCAGCAGCCCCCCTAATGAAAAACTGTTTTTT. The full variable domain, in which reference TRBV15 and TRBJ1-4 provide the parts outside the CDR3, is DAMVIQNPRYQVTQFGKPVTLSCSQTLNHNVMYWYQQKSSQAPKLLFHYYDKDFNNEADTPDNFQSRRPNTSFCFLDIRSPGLGDTAMYLCATSSPPNEKLFFGSGTQLSVL.

V gene TRBV6-6 combines with J gene TRBJ2-7; possible D gene TRBD1, 7 bases. The CDR3 is made up of 14 amino acids. Germline-derived CDR1 and CDR2 are MNHNY and SVGAGI (reference sequence). Deletions cut 3 bases from V and 5 bases from J, with 14 bases between. CDR3 protein: CASSYSSGGHEQYF. CDR3 in DNA: TGTGCCAGCAGTTATTCATCAGGGGGGCACGAGCAGTACTTC.

V usage is TRBV20-1 and J usage is TRBJ2-1; D gene uncertain. The CDR3 is 11 amino acids. CDR1 and CDR2 from the germline V gene are DFQATT and SNEGSKA (reference sequence). V was cut by 5 bases and J by 4 bases, with 6 bases left in between. The CDR3 is CSAGLYNEQFF. The DNA for the CDR3 is TGCAGTGCTGGCCTATACAATGAGCAGTTCTTC.

The chain employs TRBV19 and TRBJ2-7; 7 nucleotides align to TRBD1. This CDR3 region has 12 residues. Germline-derived CDR1 and CDR2 are LNHDA and SQIVND (reference sequence). The ends lost 4 bases at V and 6 bases at J; junction bases unmatched: 3. Here the CDR3 reads CASSTQGSEQYF. DNA of the CDR3: TGTGCCAGTAGTACACAGGGGAGCGAGCAGTACTTC.

The chain has TRBV18 and TRBJ1-2, with D hard to call. This CDR3 contains 14 residues. The ends were cut back, 4 bases at V and 6 bases at J, with 15 bases in the middle. Per the germline V gene, CDR1 is KGHSH and CDR2 is LQKENI. The CDR3 region is CASSLPSGVDGYTF. The CDR3 coding sequence is TGTGCCAGCTCACTTCCCAGTGGTGTCGATGGCTACACCTTC.